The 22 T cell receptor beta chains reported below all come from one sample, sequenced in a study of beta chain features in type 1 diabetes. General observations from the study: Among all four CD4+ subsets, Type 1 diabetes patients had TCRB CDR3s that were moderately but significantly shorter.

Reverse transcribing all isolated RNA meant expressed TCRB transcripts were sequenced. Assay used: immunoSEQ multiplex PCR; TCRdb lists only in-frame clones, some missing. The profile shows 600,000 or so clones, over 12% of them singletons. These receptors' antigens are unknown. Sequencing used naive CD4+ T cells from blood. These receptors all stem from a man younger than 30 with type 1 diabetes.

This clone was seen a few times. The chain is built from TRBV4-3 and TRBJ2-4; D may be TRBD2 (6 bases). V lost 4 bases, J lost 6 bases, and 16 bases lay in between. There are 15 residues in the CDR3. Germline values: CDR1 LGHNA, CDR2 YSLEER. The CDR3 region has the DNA TGCGCCAGCAGCCTAGGGTCGGGGGATGCAAACATTCAGTACTTC. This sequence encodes CASSLGSGDANIQYF.

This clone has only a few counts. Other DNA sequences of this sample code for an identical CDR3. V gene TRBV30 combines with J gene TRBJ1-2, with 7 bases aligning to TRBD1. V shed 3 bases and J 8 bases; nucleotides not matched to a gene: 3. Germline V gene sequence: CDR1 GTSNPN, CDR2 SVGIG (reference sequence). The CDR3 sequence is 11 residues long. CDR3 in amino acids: CAWSAGGGYTF. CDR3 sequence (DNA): TGTGCCTGGAGCGCAGGGGGAGGCTACACCTTC.

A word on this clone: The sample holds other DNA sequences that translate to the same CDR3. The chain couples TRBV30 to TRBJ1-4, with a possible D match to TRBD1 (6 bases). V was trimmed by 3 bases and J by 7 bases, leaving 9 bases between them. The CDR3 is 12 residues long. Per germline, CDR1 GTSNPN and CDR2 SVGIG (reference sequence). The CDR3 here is CAWSRGGEKLFF. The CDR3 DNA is TGTGCCTGGAGCAGGGGTGGTGAAAAACTGTTTTTT.

CDR3 sequence (DNA): TGTGCCAGCAGCCCCCGCGCGGGGGCCCCCCTTACGCAGTATTTT. Amino acid sequence: CASSPRAGAPLTQYF. The chain carries TRBV7-3 and TRBJ2-3; TRBD2 is a possible D gene (7 bases). Germline assignment: CDR1 SGHTA and CDR2 FQGTGA. Trimming left V 5 bases short and J 8 bases short, with 20 bases between. The CDR3 loop spans 15 amino acids.

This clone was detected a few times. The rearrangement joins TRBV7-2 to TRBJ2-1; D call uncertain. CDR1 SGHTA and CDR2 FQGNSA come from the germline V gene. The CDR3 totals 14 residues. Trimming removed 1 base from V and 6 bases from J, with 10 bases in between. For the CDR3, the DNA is TGTGCCAGCAGCTTAGAGGTGGGTCGCAATGAGCAGTTCTTC. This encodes CASSLEVGRNEQFF.

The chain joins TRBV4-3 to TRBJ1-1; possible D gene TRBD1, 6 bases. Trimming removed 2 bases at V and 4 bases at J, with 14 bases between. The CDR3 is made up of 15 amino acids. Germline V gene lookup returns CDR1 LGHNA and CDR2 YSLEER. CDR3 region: CASSQRGLGGTEAFF. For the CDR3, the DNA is TGCGCCAGCAGCCAAAGGGGCCTAGGGGGCACTGAAGCTTTCTTT.

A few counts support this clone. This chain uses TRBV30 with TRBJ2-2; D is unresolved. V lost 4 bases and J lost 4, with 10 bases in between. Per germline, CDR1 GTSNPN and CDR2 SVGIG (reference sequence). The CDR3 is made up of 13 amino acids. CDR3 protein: CAWNLIFTGELFF. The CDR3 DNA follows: TGTGCCTGGAATTTGATTTTCACCGGGGAGCTGTTTTTT.

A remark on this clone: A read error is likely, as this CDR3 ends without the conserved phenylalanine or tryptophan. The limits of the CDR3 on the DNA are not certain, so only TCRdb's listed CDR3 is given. The CDR3: CSAFPGQLG. This chain uses TRBV20-1 with TRBJ1-2; TRBD1 was called by the table and not checked on the DNA. Germline V gene sequence: CDR1 DFQATT, CDR2 SNEGSKA (reference sequence). 9 amino acids form the CDR3, both terminal residues included.

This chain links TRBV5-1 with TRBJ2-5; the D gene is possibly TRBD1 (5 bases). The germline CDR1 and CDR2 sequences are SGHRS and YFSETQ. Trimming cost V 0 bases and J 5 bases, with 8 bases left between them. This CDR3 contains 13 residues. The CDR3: CASSLEGSETQYF. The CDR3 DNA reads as TGCGCCAGCAGCTTGGAGGGGTCCGAGACCCAGTACTTC.

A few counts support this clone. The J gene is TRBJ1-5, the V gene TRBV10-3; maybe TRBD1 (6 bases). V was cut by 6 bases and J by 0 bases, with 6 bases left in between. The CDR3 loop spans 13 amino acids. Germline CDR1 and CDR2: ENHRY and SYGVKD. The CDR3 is CAIRTGSNQPQHF. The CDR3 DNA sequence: TGTGCCATCAGGACAGGTAGCAATCAGCCCCAGCATTTT.

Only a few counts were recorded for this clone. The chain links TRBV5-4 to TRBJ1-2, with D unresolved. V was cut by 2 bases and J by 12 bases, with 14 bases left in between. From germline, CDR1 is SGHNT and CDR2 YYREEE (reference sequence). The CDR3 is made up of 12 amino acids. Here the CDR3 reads CASSFQWQIHTF. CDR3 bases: TGTGCCAGCAGCTTTCAGTGGCAGATTCACACCTTC.

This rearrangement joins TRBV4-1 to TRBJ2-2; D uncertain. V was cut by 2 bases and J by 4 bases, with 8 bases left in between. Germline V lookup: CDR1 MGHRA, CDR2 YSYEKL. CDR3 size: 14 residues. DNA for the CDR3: TGCGCCAGCAGCCAACCCACACGCACCGGGGAGCTGTTTTTT. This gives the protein CASSQPTRTGELFF.

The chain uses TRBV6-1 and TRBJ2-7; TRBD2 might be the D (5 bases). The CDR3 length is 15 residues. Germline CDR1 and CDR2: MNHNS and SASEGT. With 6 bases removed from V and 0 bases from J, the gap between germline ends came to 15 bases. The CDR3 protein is CASSVSSAGSYEQYF. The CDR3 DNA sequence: TGTGCCAGCAGCGTCAGCTCTGCGGGCTCCTACGAGCAGTACTTC.

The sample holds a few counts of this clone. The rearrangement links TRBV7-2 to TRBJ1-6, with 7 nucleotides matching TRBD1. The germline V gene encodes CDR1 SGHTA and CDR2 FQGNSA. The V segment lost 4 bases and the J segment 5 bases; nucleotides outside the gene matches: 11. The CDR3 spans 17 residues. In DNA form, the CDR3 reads TGTGCCAGCAGCTCCGAGATGACAGGGCCGAATAATTCACCCCTCCACTTT. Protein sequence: CASSSEMTGPNNSPLHF.

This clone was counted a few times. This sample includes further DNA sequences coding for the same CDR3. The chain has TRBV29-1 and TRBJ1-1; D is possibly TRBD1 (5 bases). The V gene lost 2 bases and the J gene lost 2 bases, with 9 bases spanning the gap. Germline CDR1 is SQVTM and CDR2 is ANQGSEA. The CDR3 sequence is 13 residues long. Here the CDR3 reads CSVEKTENTEAFF. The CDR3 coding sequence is TGCAGCGTTGAAAAGACAGAAAACACTGAAGCTTTCTTT.

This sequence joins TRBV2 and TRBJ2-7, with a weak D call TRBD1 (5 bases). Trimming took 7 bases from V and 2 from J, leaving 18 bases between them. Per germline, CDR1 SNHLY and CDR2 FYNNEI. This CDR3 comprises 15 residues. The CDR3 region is CASTPDAGKTYEQYF. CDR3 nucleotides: TGTGCCAGCACTCCGGACGCAGGGAAGACCTACGAGCAGTACTTC. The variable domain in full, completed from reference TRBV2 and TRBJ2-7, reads EPEVTQTPSHQVTQMGQEVILRCVPISNHLYFYWYRQILGQKVEFLVSFYNNEISEKSEIFDDQFSVERPDGSNFTLKIRSTKLEDSAMYFCASTPDAGKTYEQYFGPGTRLTVT.

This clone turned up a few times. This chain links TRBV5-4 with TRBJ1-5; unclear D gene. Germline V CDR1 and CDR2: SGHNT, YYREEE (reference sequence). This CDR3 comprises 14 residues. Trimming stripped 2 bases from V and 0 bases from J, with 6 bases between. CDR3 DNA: TGTGCCAGCAGCTTAAAGTATAGCAATCAGCCCCAGCATTTT. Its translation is CASSLKYSNQPQHF. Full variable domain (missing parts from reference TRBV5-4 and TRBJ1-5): ETGVTQSPTHLIKTRGQQVTLRCSSQSGHNTVSWYQQALGQGPQFIFQYYREEENGRGNFPPRFSGLQFPNYSSELNVNALELDDSALYLCASSLKYSNQPQHFGDGTRLSIL.

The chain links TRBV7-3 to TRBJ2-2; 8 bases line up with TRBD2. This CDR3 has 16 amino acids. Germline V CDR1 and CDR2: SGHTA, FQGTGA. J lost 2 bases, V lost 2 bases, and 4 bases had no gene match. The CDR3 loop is CASSLSGGGNTGELFF. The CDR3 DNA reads TGTGCCAGCAGCTTATCGGGAGGGGGAAACACCGGGGAGCTGTTTTTT.

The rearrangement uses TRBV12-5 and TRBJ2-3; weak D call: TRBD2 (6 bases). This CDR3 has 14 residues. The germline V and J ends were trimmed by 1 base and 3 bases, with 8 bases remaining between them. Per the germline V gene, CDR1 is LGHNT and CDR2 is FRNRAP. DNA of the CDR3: TGTGCTAGTGGTTTGGAGGGGACTACAGATACGCAGTATTTT. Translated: CASGLEGTTDTQYF.

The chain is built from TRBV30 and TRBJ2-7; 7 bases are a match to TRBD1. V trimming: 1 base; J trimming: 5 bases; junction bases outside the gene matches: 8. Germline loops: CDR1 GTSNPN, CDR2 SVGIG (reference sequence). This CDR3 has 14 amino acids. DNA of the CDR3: TGTGCCTGGAGTGAGGGACAGCCTGGAAACGAGCAGTACTTC. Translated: CAWSEGQPGNEQYF.

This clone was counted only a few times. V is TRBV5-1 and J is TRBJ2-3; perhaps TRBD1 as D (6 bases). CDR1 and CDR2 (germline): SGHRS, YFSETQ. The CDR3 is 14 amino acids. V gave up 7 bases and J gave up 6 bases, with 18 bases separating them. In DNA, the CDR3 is TGCGCCAGCGACCCGGGGAGCCAGGGGGATACGCAGTATTTT. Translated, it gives CASDPGSQGDTQYF.

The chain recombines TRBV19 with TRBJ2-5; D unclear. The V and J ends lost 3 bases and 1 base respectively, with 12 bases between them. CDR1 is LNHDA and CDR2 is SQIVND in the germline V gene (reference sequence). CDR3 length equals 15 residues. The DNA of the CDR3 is TGTGCCAGTAGTATCAGGTGGGCGGCCCAAGAGACCCAGTACTTC. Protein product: CASSIRWAAQETQYF.